This TCR beta chain stems from a study of T cell responses to AZD1222 COVID-19 vaccine. Germline V CDR1 and CDR2: SEHNR, FQNEAQ (reference sequence). This CDR3 contains 12 residues. V was clipped by 5 bases and J by 5 bases, with 9 bases between them. Generated by immunoSEQ multiplex PCR, the TCRdb table keeps only in-frame clones and is missing some. The data contain 120,000 to 150,000 clones, 75% to 95% of them singletons. The clonotype originates from an adult in good health. The rearrangement links TRBV7-9 to TRBJ2-5; unclear D gene. This material consisted of peripheral blood, taken on day 0 of AZD1222 vaccination. In DNA, the CDR3 is TGTGCCAGCAGCCAAGAAGGGGAGACCCAGTACTTC. This sequence encodes CASSQEGETQYF.